These 10 T cell receptor beta chains came from one sample sequenced in a study of blood T cell repertoires in COVID-19. This table comes from immunoSEQ multiplex PCR, and its TCRdb copy is limited to in-frame clones, with some not included. The sample holds around 260,000 clones, over 75% seen once. Input material: peripheral blood. These receptors came from a human donor in a cohort sampled during active COVID-19.

V usage is TRBV5-1 and J usage is TRBJ2-1, with D possibly being TRBD2 (5 bases). CDR3 size: 15 residues. The germline V and J ends were trimmed by 0 bases and 0 bases, with 7 bases remaining between them. Germline-derived CDR1 and CDR2 are SGHRS and YFSETQ. The CDR3 spells CASSLAGISYNEQFF. DNA for the CDR3: TGCGCCAGCAGCTTGGCGGGGATCTCCTACAATGAGCAGTTCTTC.

This clone was counted once. This chain joins TRBV7-8 and TRBJ1-5, with TRBD1 matching over 8 bases. The V segment lost 5 bases and the J segment 4 bases; nucleotides outside the gene matches: 4. There are 14 residues in the CDR3. The germline CDR1 and CDR2 sequences are SGHVS and FQNEAQ. The CDR3, as DNA: TGTGCCAGCAGCCCCGGACAGGGTAATCAGCCCCAGCATTTT. It codes for CASSPGQGNQPQHF.

There are many counts of this clone. The chain links TRBV27 to TRBJ2-1, with D possibly being TRBD2 (5 bases). Germline CDR1 MNHEY, CDR2 SMNVEV (reference sequence). V dropped 6 bases and J dropped 5 bases, with 14 bases sitting between them. The CDR3 runs to 14 residues. This CDR3 reads CASSPLTGDNEQFF. In nucleotides, the CDR3 is TGTGCCAGCAGCCCCCTAACCGGGGACAATGAGCAGTTCTTC.

The chain employs TRBV5-4 and TRBJ2-5; D is unclear. Trimming cost V 0 bases and J 2 bases, with 8 bases left between them. The CDR3 totals 14 residues. CDR1 and CDR2 from the germline V gene are SGHNT and YYREEE (reference sequence). CDR3 loop: CASSLVGLQETQYF. The CDR3 DNA follows: TGTGCCAGCAGCTTGGTGGGCCTACAAGAGACCCAGTACTTC. The entire variable domain, with the rest obtained from reference TRBV5-4 and TRBJ2-5, is as follows: ETGVTQSPTHLIKTRGQQVTLRCSSQSGHNTVSWYQQALGQGPQFIFQYYREEENGRGNFPPRFSGLQFPNYSSELNVNALELDDSALYLCASSLVGLQETQYFGPGTRLLVL.

The CDR3 DNA sequence: TGTGCCAGCAGCGTAGTCCCTAGAGGACTAGCGGGTATCAATGAGCAGTTCTTC. The encoded protein is CASSVVPRGLAGINEQFF. The rearrangement uses TRBV9 and TRBJ2-1; 11 bases are shared with TRBD2. Looked up from germline, CDR1 is SGDLS and CDR2 is YYNGEE. The CDR3 is 18 residues long. V trimming: 0 bases; J trimming: 6 bases; junction bases outside the gene matches: 11.

The chain carries TRBV6-5 and TRBJ2-4; the match to TRBD2 covers 7 bases. V shed 3 bases, J shed 5 bases, and the junction held 4 bases outside the gene matches. From germline, CDR1 is MNHEY and CDR2 SVGAGI. CDR3 length: 14 amino acids. As DNA, the CDR3 is TGTGCCAGCAGTTATGCAGGGAGGGAAAACATTCAGTACTTC. Translated: CASSYAGRENIQYF.

The J gene is TRBJ2-5, the V gene TRBV4-3; 7 nucleotides agree with TRBD2. With V trimmed by 5 bases and J by 5 bases, 8 bases remained unmatched. This CDR3 has 14 amino acids. The germline gives CDR1 LGHNA, CDR2 YSLEER. The CDR3 region is CASSGRLASETQYF. CDR3 nucleotide sequence: TGCGCCAGCAGCGGACGACTAGCTAGTGAGACCCAGTACTTC.

This chain connects TRBV4-1 to TRBJ2-6; TRBD2 is a possible D gene (5 bases). This CDR3 region has 20 residues. With 1 base removed from V and 2 bases from J, the gap between germline ends came to 21 bases. In germline, CDR1 is MGHRA, CDR2 YSYEKL. The CDR3 reads CASSQVFWGKGAPGANVLTF. In DNA form, the CDR3 reads TGCGCCAGCAGCCAAGTTTTTTGGGGAAAGGGAGCTCCTGGGGCCAACGTCCTGACTTTC.

This sequence joins TRBV9 and TRBJ2-2, with 9 positions matching TRBD2. In germline, CDR1 is SGDLS, CDR2 YYNGEE. This CDR3 spans 18 amino acids. Trimming cost V 3 bases and J 0 bases; bases outside gene matches: 9. Here the CDR3 reads CASSENLAGLTNTGELFF. CDR3 in DNA: TGTGCCAGCAGCGAAAATCTAGCGGGACTAACGAACACCGGGGAGCTGTTTTTT.

The genes are TRBV28 and TRBJ2-2; D perhaps matches TRBD1 (5 bases). The CDR3 runs to 13 residues. V was trimmed by 6 bases and J by 7 bases, leaving 12 bases between them. CDR1 is MDHEN, CDR2 SYDVKM, per germline. The CDR3 loop reads CASRPGLGGELFF. The CDR3, as DNA: TGTGCCAGCAGGCCAGGGTTGGGCGGGGAGCTGTTTTTT.